The entry that follows covers one TCR beta chain sequence. The data belong to a study of cytomegalovirus exposure and HLA in healthy donors. The CDR3 is 15 residues long. V was cut by 5 bases and J by 2 bases, with 15 bases left in between. Germline CDR1 SGHVS, CDR2 FQNEAQ. This PCR relied on a set of 60 Vbeta primers and 13 Jbeta primers. Here immunoSEQ multiplex PCR was the method, and the copy in TCRdb shows in-frame clones only, minus some. The repertoire holds some 140,000 clones, about 74% seen once, with around 3.6% in the top ten. The sequence derives from a woman between 40 and 55 years old in good health and CMV-seronegative. The chain couples TRBV7-8 to TRBJ1-1; D perhaps matches TRBD1 (5 bases). Sequencing input: PBMCs. The CDR3 coding sequence is TGTGCCAGCAGCAGGGACGGGAGGGTTAACACTGAAGCTTTCTTT. Protein: CASSRDGRVNTEAFF.